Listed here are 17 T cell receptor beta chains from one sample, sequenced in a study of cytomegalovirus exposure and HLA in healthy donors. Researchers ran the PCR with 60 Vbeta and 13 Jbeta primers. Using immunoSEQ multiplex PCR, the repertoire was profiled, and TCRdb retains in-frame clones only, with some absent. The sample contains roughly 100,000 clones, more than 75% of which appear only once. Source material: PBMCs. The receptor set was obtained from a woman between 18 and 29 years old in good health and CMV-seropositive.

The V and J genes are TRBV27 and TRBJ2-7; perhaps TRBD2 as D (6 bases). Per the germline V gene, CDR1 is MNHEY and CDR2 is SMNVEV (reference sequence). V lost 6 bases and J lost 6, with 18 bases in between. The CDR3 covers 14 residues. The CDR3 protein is CASRDGGPGGEQYF. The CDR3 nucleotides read TGTGCCAGCAGAGACGGGGGACCCGGGGGCGAGCAGTACTTC.

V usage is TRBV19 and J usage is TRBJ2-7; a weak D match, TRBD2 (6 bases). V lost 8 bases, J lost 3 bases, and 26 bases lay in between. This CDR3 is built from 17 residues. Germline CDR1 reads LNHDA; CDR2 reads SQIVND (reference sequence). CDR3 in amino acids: CASSRPAATGTLYEQYF. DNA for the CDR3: TGTGCCAGTTCTCGACCCGCCGCCACCGGGACTCTCTACGAGCAGTACTTC.

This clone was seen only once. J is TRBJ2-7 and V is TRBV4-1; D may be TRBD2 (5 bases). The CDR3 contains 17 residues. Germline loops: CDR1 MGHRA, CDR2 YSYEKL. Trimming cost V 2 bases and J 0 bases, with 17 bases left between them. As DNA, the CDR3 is TGCGCCAGCAGCCAAAAACCGGGGATTGCAAGCTCCTACGAGCAGTACTTC. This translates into CASSQKPGIASSYEQYF.

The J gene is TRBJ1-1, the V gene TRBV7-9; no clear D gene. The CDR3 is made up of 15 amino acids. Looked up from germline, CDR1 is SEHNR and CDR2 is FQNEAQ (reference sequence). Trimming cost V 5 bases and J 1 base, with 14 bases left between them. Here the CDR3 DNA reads TGTGCCAGCAGCACACAGCTAACCAAGAACACTGAAGCTTTCTTT. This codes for CASSTQLTKNTEAFF.

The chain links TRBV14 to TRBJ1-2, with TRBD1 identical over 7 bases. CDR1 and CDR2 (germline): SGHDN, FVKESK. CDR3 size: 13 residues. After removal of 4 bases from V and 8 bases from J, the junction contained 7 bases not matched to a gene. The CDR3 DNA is TGTGCCAGCAGCCTATCGAGGGGGCTAGGCTACACCTTC. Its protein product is CASSLSRGLGYTF.

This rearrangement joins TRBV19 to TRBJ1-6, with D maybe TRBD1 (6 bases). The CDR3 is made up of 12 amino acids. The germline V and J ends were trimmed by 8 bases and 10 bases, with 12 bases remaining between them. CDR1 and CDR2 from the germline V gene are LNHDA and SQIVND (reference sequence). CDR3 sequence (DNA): TGTGCCAGTGCAAGGGGGGGATCACCCCTCCACTTT. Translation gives CASARGGSPLHF.

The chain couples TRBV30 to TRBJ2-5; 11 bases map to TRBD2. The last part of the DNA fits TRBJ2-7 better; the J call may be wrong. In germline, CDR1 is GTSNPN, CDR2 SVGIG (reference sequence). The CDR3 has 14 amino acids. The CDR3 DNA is TGTGCCTGGAGTGATACTAGCGGGAGCTACGAGCAGTACTTC. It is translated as CAWSDTSGSYEQYF.

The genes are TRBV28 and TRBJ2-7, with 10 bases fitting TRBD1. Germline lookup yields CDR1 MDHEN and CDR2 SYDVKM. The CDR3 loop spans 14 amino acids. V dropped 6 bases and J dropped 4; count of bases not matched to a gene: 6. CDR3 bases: TGTGCCAGCAGAGCTCGGGGACAGGGGTACGAGCAGTACTTC. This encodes CASRARGQGYEQYF.

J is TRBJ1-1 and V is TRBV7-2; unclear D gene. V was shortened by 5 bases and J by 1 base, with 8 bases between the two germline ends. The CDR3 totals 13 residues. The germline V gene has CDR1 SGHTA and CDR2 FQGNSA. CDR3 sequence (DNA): TGTGCCAGCAGCCTAAAGAGGAACACTGAAGCTTTCTTT. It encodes CASSLKRNTEAFF.

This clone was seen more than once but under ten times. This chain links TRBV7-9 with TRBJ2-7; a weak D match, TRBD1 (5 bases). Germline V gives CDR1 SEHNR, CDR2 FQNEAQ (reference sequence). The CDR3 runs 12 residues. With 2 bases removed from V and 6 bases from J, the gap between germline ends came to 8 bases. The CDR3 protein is CASSLQGLEQYF. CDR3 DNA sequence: TGTGCCAGCAGCTTACAGGGTCTCGAGCAGTACTTC.

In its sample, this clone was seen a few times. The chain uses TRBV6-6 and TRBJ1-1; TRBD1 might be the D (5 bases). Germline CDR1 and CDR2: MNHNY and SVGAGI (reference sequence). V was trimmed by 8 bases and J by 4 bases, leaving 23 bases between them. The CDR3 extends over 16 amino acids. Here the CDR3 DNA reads TGTGCCAGCGATAAATCGGGAGAACAGGCGGGCACTGAAGCTTTCTTT. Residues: CASDKSGEQAGTEAFF.

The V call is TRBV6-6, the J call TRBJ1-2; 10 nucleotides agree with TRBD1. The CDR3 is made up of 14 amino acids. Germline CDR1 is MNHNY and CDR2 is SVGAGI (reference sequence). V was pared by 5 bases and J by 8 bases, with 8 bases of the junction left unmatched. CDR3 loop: CASSNRQGAAGYTF. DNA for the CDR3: TGTGCCAGCAGTAATCGACAGGGGGCTGCCGGCTACACCTTC.

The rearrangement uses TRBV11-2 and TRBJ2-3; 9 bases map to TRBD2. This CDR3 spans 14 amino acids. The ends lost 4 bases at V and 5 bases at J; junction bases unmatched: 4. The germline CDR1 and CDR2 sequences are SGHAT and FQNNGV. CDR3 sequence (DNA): TGTGCCAGCAGCTCTGGGACTAGCCAAGATACGCAGTATTTT. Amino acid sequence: CASSSGTSQDTQYF.

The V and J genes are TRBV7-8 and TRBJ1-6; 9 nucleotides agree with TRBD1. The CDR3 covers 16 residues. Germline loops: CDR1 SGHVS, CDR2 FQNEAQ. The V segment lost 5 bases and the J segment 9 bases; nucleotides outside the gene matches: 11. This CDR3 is CASSTPSGQGFSPLHF. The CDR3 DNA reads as TGTGCCAGCAGCACCCCCTCGGGACAGGGTTTTTCACCCCTCCACTTT. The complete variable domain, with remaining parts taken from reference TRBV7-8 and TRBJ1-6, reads GAGVSQSPRYKVAKRGQDVALRCDPISGHVSLFWYQQALGQGPEFLTYFQNEAQLDKSGLPSDRFFAERPEGSVSTLKIQRTQQEDSAVYLCASSTPSGQGFSPLHFGNGTRLTVT.

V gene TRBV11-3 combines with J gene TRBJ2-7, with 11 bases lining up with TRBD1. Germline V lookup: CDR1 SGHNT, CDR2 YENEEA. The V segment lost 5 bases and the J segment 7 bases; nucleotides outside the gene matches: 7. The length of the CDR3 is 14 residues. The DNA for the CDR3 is TGTGCCAGCAGCCGAGGACAGGGGGCGCGGGAGCAGTACTTC. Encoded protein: CASSRGQGAREQYF.

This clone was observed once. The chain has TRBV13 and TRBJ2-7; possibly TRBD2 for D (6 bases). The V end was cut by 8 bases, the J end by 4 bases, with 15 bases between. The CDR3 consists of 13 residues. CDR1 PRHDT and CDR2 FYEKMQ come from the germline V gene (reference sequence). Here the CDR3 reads CASGGARGYEQYF. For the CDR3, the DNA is TGTGCCAGCGGAGGGGCCCGGGGATACGAGCAGTACTTC.

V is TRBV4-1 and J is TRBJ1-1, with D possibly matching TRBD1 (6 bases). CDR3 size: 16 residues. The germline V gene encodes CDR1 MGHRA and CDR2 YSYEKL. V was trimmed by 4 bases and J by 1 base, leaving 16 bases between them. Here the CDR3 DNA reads TGCGCCAGCAGCCTTCGGACAGTGCACAGGAACACTGAAGCTTTCTTT. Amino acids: CASSLRTVHRNTEAFF.